What follows are 15 T cell receptor beta chains derived from one specimen sequenced in a study of T cells in Graves' hyperthyroidism and ophthalmopathy. The CDR3 regions of TCR beta were amplified from RNA transcripts. An initial round of RT-PCR targeting the TCR CDR3 relied on the HTBI primer set. TCRdb re-derived calls from the multiplex PCR reads in MiXCR, one entry per CDR3 protein. Found here are around 500,000 distinct CDR3 sequences, approximately 15% of them singletons; the top ten hold about 17%. The sample consisted of blood. The receptors come from a young woman with Graves' hyperthyroidism.

V usage is TRBV19 and J usage is TRBJ2-1; 9 nucleotides line up with TRBD2. This CDR3 region has 14 residues. The germline CDR1 and CDR2 sequences are LNHDA and SQIVND (reference sequence). V lost 5 bases and J lost 8; bases outside the gene matches: 7. The CDR3 nucleotides are TGTGCCAGTAGTCTCATAGCGGGAGACCATGAGCAGTTCTTC. Translation gives CASSLIAGDHEQFF. Looking up the rest from reference TRBV19 and TRBJ2-1 gives the full variable domain: DGGITQSPKYLFRKEGQNVTLSCEQNLNHDAMYWYRQDPGQGLRLIYYSQIVNDFQKGDIAEGYSVSREKKESFPLTVTSAQKNPTAFYLCASSLIAGDHEQFFGPGTRLTVL.

Many counts were recorded for this clonotype. The gene calls are TRBV6-1 and TRBJ1-6; D ambiguous. CDR3 size: 13 residues. Trimming pared 6 bases from V and 9 bases from J, leaving 12 bases between. The germline CDR1 and CDR2 sequences are MNHNS and SASEGT. CDR3: CASSAVYSSPLHF. CDR3 sequence (DNA): TGTGCCAGCAGCGCAGTTTACTCTTCACCCCTCCACTTT.

The sample holds many counts of this clonotype. The V and J genes are TRBV7-9 and TRBJ2-7, with 7 bases identical to TRBD2. This CDR3 region has 14 residues. Germline V CDR1 and CDR2: SEHNR, FQNEAQ (reference sequence). V shed 5 bases and J 4 bases; nucleotides not matched to a gene: 8. The CDR3 region has the DNA TGTGCCAGCAGCCCCCCCCGGGAGGTTTACGAGCAGTACGTC. Protein: CASSPPREVYEQYV.

The V gene is TRBV19, the J gene TRBJ1-2, with 8 bases fitting TRBD1. Germline CDR1 is LNHDA and CDR2 is SQIVND (reference sequence). J gave up 8 bases and V 4 bases, and 12 bases lay outside the gene matches. There are 15 residues in the CDR3. Here the CDR3 DNA reads TGTGCCAGTAGTACCAATGCAAGGACAGGGCTGGGCTACACCTTC. This sequence encodes CASSTNARTGLGYTF.

This clonotype appeared a few times. DNA for the CDR3: TGTGCCAGCAACCGTCTAGCGGGGAACAATGAGCAGTTCTTC. Encoded protein: CASNRLAGNNEQFF. The chain combines TRBV6-1 with TRBJ2-1; TRBD2 agrees at 9 bases. The germline gives CDR1 MNHNS, CDR2 SASEGT. V was pared by 7 bases and J by 5 bases, with 6 bases of the junction left unmatched. The CDR3 totals 14 residues.

A few counts support this clonotype. The rearrangement uses TRBV9 and TRBJ2-7; possibly TRBD2 for D (6 bases). The germline gives CDR1 SGDLS, CDR2 YYNGEE. The CDR3 runs 15 residues. Between the trimmed V and J ends, which lost 3 bases and 7 bases, there was a span of 20 bases. The CDR3 DNA sequence: TGTGCCAGCAGCGCCGGGGGAGTCAGTACTTGGGAGCAGTACTTC. Amino acid sequence: CASSAGGVSTWEQYF.

This clonotype has a count of ten or more. This sequence joins TRBV29-1 and TRBJ1-1; maybe TRBD1 (6 bases). This CDR3 is 14 amino acids long. Trimming pared 4 bases from V and 7 bases from J, leaving 19 bases between. CDR1 and CDR2 from the germline V gene are SQVTM and ANQGSEA. DNA of the CDR3: TGCAGCGTTGGGGCAGGGGCACAAGGTGGTGAAGCTTTCTTT. Encoded protein: CSVGAGAQGGEAFF.

The chain employs TRBV6-2 or TRBV6-3 and TRBJ2-3, with 9 positions matching TRBD2. V was clipped by 6 bases and J by 6 bases; unmatched bases: 13. Germline values: CDR1 MNHEY, CDR2 SVGEGT. This CDR3 contains 16 residues. The CDR3 spells CASSEGLALGGDTQYF. The CDR3, as DNA: TGTGCCAGCAGCGAGGGACTAGCCTTGGGGGGGGATACGCAGTATTTT.

A few counts support this clonotype. The V and J genes are TRBV29-1 and TRBJ1-5; a weak D match, TRBD1 (5 bases). The CDR3 extends over 12 amino acids. Germline CDR1 and CDR2: SQVTM and ANQGSEA. V was trimmed by 6 bases and J by 5 bases, leaving 11 bases between them. The CDR3 DNA follows: TGCAGCGTCGCAGGGTCGGATCAGCCCCAGCATTTT. As protein: CSVAGSDQPQHF.

Concerning this clonotype itself: A junction boundary mismatches the germline segment, possibly from a read error. The chain joins TRBV12-3 or TRBV12-4 to TRBJ1-5; D is unresolved. The CDR3 is made up of 13 amino acids. CDR3 DNA sequence: TGTGCCAGCAGTTTAGGGAGCAATCAGTCCCAGCATTTT. Its translation: CASSLGSNQSQHF.

The chain combines TRBV6-1 with TRBJ1-6, with D possibly TRBD1 on 5 matching bases. The CDR3 has 23 amino acids. From germline, CDR1 is MNHNS and CDR2 SASEGT. Between the trimmed V and J ends, which lost 6 bases and 1 base, there was a span of 34 bases. CDR3 in amino acids: CASRRTLPTEGPLSVSYNSPLHF. The CDR3 coding sequence is TGTGCCAGCAGGAGGACACTCCCCACTGAGGGCCCACTTTCGGTGTCCTATAATTCACCCCTCCACTTT.

This clonotype was recorded at least ten times. The CDR3 DNA reads TGTGCCAGCAGAGCCGCCGGGACTAGCGGGTACCCGTATTTT. Protein: CASRAAGTSGYPYF. The genes are TRBV28 and TRBJ2-3, with TRBD2 matching 12 bases. The CDR3 has 14 amino acids. Germline trimming cut 6 bases from V and 14 bases from J; bases unmatched to any gene: 12. CDR1 is MDHEN, CDR2 SYDVKM, per germline.

This clonotype was recorded at least ten times. The chain has TRBV2 and TRBJ2-5, with TRBD2 matching 7 bases. There are 15 residues in the CDR3. Germline V gene lookup returns CDR1 SNHLY and CDR2 FYNNEI. The junction had 10 bases not matched to a gene; V was cut back by 7 bases and J by 2 bases. In DNA, the CDR3 is TGTGCCAGCATTAAGGGACTACAGTTTCAAGAGACCCAGTACTTC. It translates to CASIKGLQFQETQYF.

The chain uses TRBV14 and TRBJ1-4; D is undetermined. CDR1 and CDR2 (germline): SGHDN, FVKESK. V was shortened by 2 bases and J by 8 bases, with 3 bases between the two germline ends. This CDR3 comprises 11 residues. The CDR3 region is CASSQPEKLFF. The DNA for the CDR3 is TGTGCCAGCAGCCAACCGGAAAAACTGTTTTTT.

This clonotype came up a few times. The CDR3 here is CASRMTSSNTGELFF. In DNA, the CDR3 is TGCGCCAGCCGAATGACTAGCTCTAACACCGGGGAGCTGTTTTTT. This chain uses TRBV5-1 with TRBJ2-2; TRBD2 aligns across 7 bases. The length of the CDR3 is 15 residues. After removal of 7 bases from V and 2 bases from J, the junction contained 8 bases not matched to a gene. Germline-derived CDR1 and CDR2 are SGHRS and YFSETQ.